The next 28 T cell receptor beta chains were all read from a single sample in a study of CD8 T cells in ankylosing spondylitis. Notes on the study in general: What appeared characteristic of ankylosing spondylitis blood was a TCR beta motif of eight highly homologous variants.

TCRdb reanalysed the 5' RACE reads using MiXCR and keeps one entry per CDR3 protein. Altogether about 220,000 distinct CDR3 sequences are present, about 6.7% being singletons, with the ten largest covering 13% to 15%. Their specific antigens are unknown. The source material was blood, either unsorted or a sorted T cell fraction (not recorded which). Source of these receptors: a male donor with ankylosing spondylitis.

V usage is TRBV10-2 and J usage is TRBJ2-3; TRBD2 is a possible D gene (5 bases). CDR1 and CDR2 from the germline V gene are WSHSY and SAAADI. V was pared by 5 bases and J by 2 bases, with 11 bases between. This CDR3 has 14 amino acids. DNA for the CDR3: TGCGCCAGCAGTCCCGGGATCTCCACAGATACGCAGTATTTT. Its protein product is CASSPGISTDTQYF.

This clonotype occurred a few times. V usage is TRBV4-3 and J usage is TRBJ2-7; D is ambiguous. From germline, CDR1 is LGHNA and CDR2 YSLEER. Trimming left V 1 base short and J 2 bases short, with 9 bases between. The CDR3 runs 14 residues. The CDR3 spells CASSQVAAPYEQYF. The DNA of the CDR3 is TGCGCCAGCAGCCAAGTCGCCGCTCCCTACGAGCAGTACTTC.

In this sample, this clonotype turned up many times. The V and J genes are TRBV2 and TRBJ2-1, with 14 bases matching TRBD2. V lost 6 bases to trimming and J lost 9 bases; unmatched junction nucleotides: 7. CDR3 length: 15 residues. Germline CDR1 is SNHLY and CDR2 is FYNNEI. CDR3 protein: CASSPTSGRGLEQFF. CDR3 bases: TGTGCCAGCAGCCCGACTAGCGGGAGGGGGCTTGAGCAGTTCTTC.

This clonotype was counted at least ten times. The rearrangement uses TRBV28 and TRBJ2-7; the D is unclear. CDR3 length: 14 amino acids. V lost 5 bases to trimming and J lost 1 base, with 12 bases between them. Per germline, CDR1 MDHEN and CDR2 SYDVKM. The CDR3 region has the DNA TGTGCCAGCAGTCCCTCGGCGGTTTCCTACGAGCAGTACTTC. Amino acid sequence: CASSPSAVSYEQYF.

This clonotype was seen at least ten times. The CDR3, as DNA: TGTGCCAGCAGCTGGACTAGCGGGAGGGTCGTCACAGATACGCAGTATTTT. Encoded protein: CASSWTSGRVVTDTQYF. V gene TRBV12-3 or TRBV12-4 combines with J gene TRBJ2-3; 15 nucleotides match TRBD2. J gave up 2 bases and V 6 bases, and 6 bases lay outside the gene matches. The CDR3 runs to 17 residues.

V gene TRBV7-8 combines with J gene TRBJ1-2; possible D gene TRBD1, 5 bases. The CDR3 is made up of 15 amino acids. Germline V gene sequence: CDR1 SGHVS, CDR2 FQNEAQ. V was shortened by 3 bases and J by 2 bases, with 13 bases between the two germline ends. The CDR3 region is CASSLLNRINYGYTF. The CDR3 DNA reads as TGTGCCAGCAGCTTGTTGAACAGGATCAACTATGGCTACACCTTC.

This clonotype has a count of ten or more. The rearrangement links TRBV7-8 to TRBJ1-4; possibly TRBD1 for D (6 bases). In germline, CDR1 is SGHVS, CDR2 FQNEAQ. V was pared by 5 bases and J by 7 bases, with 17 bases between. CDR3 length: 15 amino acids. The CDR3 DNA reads TGTGCCAGCAGCCGAGGAAGACAGGAAACTGAAAAACTGTTTTTT. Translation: CASSRGRQETEKLFF. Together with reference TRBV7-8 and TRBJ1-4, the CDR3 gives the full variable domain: GAGVSQSPRYKVAKRGQDVALRCDPISGHVSLFWYQQALGQGPEFLTYFQNEAQLDKSGLPSDRFFAERPEGSVSTLKIQRTQQEDSAVYLCASSRGRQETEKLFFGSGTQLSVL.

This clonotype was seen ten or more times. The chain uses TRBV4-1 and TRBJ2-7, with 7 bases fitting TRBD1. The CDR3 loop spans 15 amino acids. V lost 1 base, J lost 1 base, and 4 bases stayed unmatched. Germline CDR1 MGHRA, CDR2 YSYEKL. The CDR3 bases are TGCGCCAGCAGCCAAGGTCAACAGGGGTCCTACGAGCAGTACTTC. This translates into CASSQGQQGSYEQYF.

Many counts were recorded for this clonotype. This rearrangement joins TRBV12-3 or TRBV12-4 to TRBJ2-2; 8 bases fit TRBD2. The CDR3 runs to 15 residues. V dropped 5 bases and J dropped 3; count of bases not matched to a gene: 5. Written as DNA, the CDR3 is TGTGCCAGCAGTCCCCACGGGGGGGACACCGGGGAGCTGTTTTTT. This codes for CASSPHGGDTGELFF.

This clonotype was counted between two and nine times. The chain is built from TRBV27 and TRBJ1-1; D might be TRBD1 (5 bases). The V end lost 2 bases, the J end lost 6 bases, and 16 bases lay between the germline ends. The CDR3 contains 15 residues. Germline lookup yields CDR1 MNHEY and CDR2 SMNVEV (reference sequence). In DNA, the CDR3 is TGTGCCAGCAGTTTAAGGTCCGAAGGGGTTCCTGAAGCTTTCTTT. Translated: CASSLRSEGVPEAFF.

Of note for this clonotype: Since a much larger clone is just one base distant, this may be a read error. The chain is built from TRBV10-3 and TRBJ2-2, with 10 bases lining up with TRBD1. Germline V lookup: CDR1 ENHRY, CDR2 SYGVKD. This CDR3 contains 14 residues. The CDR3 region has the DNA TGTGACATCAGTGACAGGGGGCGTACCGGGGAGCTGTTTTTT. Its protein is CDISDRGRTGELFF.

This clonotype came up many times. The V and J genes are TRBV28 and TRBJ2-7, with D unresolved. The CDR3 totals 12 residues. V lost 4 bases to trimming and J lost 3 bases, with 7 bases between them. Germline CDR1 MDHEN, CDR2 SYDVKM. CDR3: CASSSNDYEQYF. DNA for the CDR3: TGTGCCAGCAGTTCTAACGACTACGAGCAGTACTTC.

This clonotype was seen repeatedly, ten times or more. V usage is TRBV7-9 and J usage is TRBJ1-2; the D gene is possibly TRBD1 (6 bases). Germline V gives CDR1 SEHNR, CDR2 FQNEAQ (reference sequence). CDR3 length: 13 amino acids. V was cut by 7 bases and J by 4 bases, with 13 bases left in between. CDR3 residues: CASKPTGIYGYTF. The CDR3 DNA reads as TGTGCCAGCAAACCGACAGGCATCTATGGCTACACCTTC.

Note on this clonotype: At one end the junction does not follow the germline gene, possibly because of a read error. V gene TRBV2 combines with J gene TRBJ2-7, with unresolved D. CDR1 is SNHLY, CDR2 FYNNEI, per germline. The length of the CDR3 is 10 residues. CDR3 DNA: TGTGCCAGCAGTGTAAAGGGATTACATTTC. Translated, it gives CASSVKGLHF.

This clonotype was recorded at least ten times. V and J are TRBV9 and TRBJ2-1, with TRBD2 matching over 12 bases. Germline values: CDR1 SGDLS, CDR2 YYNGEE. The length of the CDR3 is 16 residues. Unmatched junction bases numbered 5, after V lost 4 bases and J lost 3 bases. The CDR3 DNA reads TGTGCCAGCAGCCAGGGACTAGCGGGTCACTACAATGAGCAGTTCTTC. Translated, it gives CASSQGLAGHYNEQFF.

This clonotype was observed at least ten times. The CDR3 region is CASSLYRGDQPQHF. In DNA, the CDR3 is TGTGCCAGCAGCTTGTATAGGGGCGATCAGCCCCAGCATTTT. This chain connects TRBV5-6 to TRBJ1-5, with TRBD1 as a possible D gene (5 bases). Trimming stripped 1 base from V and 5 bases from J, with 10 bases between. This CDR3 has 14 residues. CDR1 is SGHDT and CDR2 is YYEEEE in the germline V gene.

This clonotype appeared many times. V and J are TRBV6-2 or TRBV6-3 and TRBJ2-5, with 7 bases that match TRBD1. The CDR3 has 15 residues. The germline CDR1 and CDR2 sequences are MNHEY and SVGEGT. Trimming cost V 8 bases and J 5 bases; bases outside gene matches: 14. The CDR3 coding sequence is TGTGCCAGCCTGTGGAAAGGGGGCGAAGCGGAGACCCAGTACTTC. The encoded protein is CASLWKGGEAETQYF.

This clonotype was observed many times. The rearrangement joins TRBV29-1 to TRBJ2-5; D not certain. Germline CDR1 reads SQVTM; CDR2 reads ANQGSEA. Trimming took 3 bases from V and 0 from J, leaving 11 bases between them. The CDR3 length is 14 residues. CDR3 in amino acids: CSVEEVRYQETQYF. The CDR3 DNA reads TGCAGCGTTGAGGAAGTCAGGTACCAAGAGACCCAGTACTTC.

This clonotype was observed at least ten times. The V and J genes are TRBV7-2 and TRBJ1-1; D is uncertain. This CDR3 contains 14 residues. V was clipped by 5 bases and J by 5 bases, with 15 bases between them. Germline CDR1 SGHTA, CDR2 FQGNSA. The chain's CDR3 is CASSLRTVPTEAFF. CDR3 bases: TGTGCCAGCAGCCTCAGGACGGTTCCTACTGAAGCTTTCTTT.

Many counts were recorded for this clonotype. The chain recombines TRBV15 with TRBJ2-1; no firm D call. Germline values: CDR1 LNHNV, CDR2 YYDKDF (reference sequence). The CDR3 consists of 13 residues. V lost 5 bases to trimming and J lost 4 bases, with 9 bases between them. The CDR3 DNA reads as TGTGCCACCAGCTTGACTGATTACAATGAGCAGTTCTTC. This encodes CATSLTDYNEQFF.

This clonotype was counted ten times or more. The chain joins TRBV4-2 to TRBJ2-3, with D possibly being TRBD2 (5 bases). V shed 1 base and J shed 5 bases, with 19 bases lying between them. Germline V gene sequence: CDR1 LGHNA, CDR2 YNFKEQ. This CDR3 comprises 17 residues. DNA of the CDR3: TGTGCCAGCAGCCAAGTATTAGCGCCGGAGCGGATAGATACGCAGTATTTT. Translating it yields CASSQVLAPERIDTQYF.

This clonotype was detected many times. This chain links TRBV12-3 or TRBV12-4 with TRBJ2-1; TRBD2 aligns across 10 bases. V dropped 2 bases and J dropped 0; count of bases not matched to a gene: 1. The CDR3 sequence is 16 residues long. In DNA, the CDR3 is TGTGCCAGCAGTTTATGGACTAGCGGCTCCTACAATGAGCAGTTCTTC. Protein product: CASSLWTSGSYNEQFF.

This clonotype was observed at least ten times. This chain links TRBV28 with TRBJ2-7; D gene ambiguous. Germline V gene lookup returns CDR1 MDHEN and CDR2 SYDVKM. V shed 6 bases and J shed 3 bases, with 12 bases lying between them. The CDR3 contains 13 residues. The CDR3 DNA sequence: TGTGCCAGCAGGAAGAACATAGGCTACGAGCAGTACTTC. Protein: CASRKNIGYEQYF.

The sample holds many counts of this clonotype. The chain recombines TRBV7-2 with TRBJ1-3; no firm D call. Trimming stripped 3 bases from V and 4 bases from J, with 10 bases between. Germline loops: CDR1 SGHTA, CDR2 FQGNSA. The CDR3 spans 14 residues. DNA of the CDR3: TGTGCCAGCAGCTTGGGGTGGTCAGGAAACACCATATATTTT. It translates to CASSLGWSGNTIYF.

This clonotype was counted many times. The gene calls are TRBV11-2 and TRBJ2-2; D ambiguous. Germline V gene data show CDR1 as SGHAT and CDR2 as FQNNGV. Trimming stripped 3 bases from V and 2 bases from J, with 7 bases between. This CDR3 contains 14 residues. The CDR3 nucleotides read TGTGCCAGCAGCTTGCTCAGTAACACCGGGGAGCTGTTTTTT. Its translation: CASSLLSNTGELFF.

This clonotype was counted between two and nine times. The CDR3 region is CASNPGGRETQYF. The CDR3 DNA follows: TGTGCCAGCAACCCTGGGGGGAGGGAGACCCAGTACTTC. This rearrangement joins TRBV9 to TRBJ2-5, with a weak D call TRBD2 (6 bases). Germline CDR1 SGDLS, CDR2 YYNGEE. The CDR3 spans 13 residues. V was shortened by 6 bases and J by 5 bases, with 14 bases between the two germline ends.

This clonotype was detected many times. Here the CDR3 DNA reads TGCGCCAGCAGCTCCTATCCGAGGGAGGCGTATGGCTACACCTTC. Amino acids: CASSSYPREAYGYTF. The V and J genes are TRBV5-1 and TRBJ1-2; the D is unclear. The CDR3 runs 15 residues. Germline V CDR1 and CDR2: SGHRS, YFSETQ. Trimming removed 3 bases from V and 5 bases from J, with 17 bases in between.

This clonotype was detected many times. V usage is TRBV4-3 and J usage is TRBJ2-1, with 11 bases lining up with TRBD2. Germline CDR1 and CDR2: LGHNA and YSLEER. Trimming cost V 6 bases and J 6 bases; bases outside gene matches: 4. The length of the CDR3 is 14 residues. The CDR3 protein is CASRPSGGSNEQFF. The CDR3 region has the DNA TGCGCCAGCAGACCTAGCGGGGGGTCCAATGAGCAGTTCTTC.